One sample yielded the 19 T cell receptor beta chains listed below, sequenced in a study of T cells in Graves' hyperthyroidism and ophthalmopathy. RNA transcripts gave rise to amplified TCR beta CDR3 regions. The HTBI primer set served for first-round RT-PCR of the TCR CDR3. MiXCR was run by TCRdb on the multiplex PCR reads, yielding one entry per CDR3 protein. The data hold about 580,000 distinct CDR3 sequences, with about 14% observed a single time. What was sequenced was blood. Receptor source: a woman aged 25 to 45 with Graves' hyperthyroidism that later progressed to Graves' ophthalmopathy.

Concerning this clonotype: A single base separates this from a much larger clone, so it may be a read error. Without the conserved terminal phenylalanine or tryptophan, this CDR3 likely stems from a read error. The chain is built from TRBV7-9 and TRBJ2-7, with 7 bases that match TRBD2. The CDR3 loop spans 15 amino acids. V shed 0 bases, J shed 1 base, and the junction held 3 bases outside the gene matches. Per germline, CDR1 SEHNR and CDR2 FQNEAQ (reference sequence). As DNA, the CDR3 is TGTGCCAGCAGCTTAGCTAGCGGGCGGTCCTACGAGCAGTACCTC. Its protein product is CASSLASGRSYEQYL.

This clonotype was seen repeatedly, ten times or more. At one end, the junction sequence differs from germline, possibly due to a read error. V and J are TRBV20-1 and TRBJ2-7; no clear D. The V gene's germline CDR1 is DFQATT and CDR2 SNEGSKA (reference sequence). The CDR3 runs 13 residues. For the CDR3, the DNA is TGCAGTGCTCTTCCCGGGCAGTCCTACGAGCAGTGCTTC. It specifies CSALPGQSYEQCF.

This clonotype was seen once. CDR3 loop: CASSLFQTYEQYF. CDR3 nucleotides: TGTGCCAGCAGCCTATTCCAAACCTACGAGCAGTACTTC. This chain links TRBV14 with TRBJ2-7; D not certain. Trimming pared 4 bases from V and 2 bases from J, leaving 9 bases between. This CDR3 has 13 amino acids. The germline V gene encodes CDR1 SGHDN and CDR2 FVKESK.

This clonotype came up many times. V gene TRBV20-1 combines with J gene TRBJ1-3; D not resolved. Trimming removed 3 bases from V and 0 bases from J, with 12 bases in between. From germline, CDR1 is DFQATT and CDR2 SNEGSKA (reference sequence). This CDR3 is built from 15 residues. This chain's CDR3 is CSASNTKSSGNTIYF. For the CDR3, the DNA is TGCAGTGCTAGCAACACCAAAAGCTCTGGAAACACCATATATTTT.

This clonotype has ten or more counts. The chain links TRBV7-2 to TRBJ2-1; D possibly corresponds to TRBD2 (5 bases). CDR3 length equals 13 residues. Germline CDR1 and CDR2: SGHTA and FQGNSA. Deletions cut 4 bases from V and 7 bases from J, with 11 bases between. CDR3 loop: CASSSRTGNEQFF. CDR3 nucleotide sequence: TGTGCCAGCAGCTCTCGGACTGGAAATGAGCAGTTCTTC.

The chain combines TRBV20-1 with TRBJ2-3, with 11 bases fitting TRBD2. Germline V gives CDR1 DFQATT, CDR2 SNEGSKA (reference sequence). After removal of 0 bases from V and 5 bases from J, the junction contained 7 bases not matched to a gene. CDR3 size: 16 residues. The CDR3 loop reads CSARELAGGRLDTQYF. The CDR3, as DNA: TGCAGTGCTAGAGAGCTAGCGGGAGGTCGGTTAGATACGCAGTATTTT.

This clonotype was found many times. As DNA, the CDR3 is TGTGCCAGTAGTCAGGACTATGGCTACACCTTC. This codes for CASSQDYGYTF. V is TRBV28 and J is TRBJ1-2; no reliable D call. Germline assignment: CDR1 MDHEN and CDR2 SYDVKM. Trimming took 9 bases from V and 3 from J, leaving 8 bases between them. There are 11 residues in the CDR3.

At least ten counts were recorded for this clonotype. The chain carries TRBV2 and TRBJ2-4, with D maybe TRBD2 (5 bases). Trimming removed 6 bases from V and 6 bases from J, with 18 bases in between. CDR3 length: 15 residues. Germline CDR1 and CDR2: SNHLY and FYNNEI. CDR3 sequence reads: CASRTDGRAGNIQYF. Written as DNA, the CDR3 is TGTGCCAGCAGGACGGATGGCCGGGCGGGAAACATTCAGTACTTC.

This clonotype was observed at least ten times. V is TRBV11-3 and J is TRBJ1-1; a weak D match, TRBD1 (5 bases). CDR1 is SGHNT, CDR2 YENEEA, per germline. CDR3 length: 18 residues. V was clipped by 0 bases and J by 6 bases, with 23 bases between them. CDR3 residues: CASSLEELGAGVDAEAFF. The CDR3, as DNA: TGTGCCAGCAGCTTAGAAGAATTAGGAGCGGGGGTCGACGCTGAAGCTTTCTTT.

This clonotype was counted at least ten times. V gene TRBV29-1 combines with J gene TRBJ2-7; D gene unclear. Germline V gives CDR1 SQVTM, CDR2 ANQGSEA. The V and J ends lost 5 bases and 4 bases respectively, with 9 bases between them. The CDR3 extends over 11 amino acids. The CDR3 coding sequence is TGCAGCGTTTACTCAGAGTACGAGCAGTACTTC. Translated: CSVYSEYEQYF.

This clonotype appeared a few times. V gene TRBV28 combines with J gene TRBJ1-1, with TRBD1 as a possible D gene (6 bases). Germline CDR1 MDHEN, CDR2 SYDVKM. The CDR3 consists of 15 residues. With 9 bases removed from V and 12 bases from J, the gap between germline ends came to 29 bases. CDR3 nucleotides: TGTGCCAGTTCCCCCTTGGGCCGGGGGGCGAGCGGGACTTTCTTT. As protein: CASSPLGRGASGTFF. The variable domain in full, with the rest retrieved from reference TRBV28 and TRBJ1-1, is DVKVTQSSRYLVKRTGEKVFLECVQDMDHENMFWYRQDPGLGLRLIYFSYDVKMKEKGDIPEGYSVSREKKERFSLILESASTNQTSMYLCASSPLGRGASGTFFGQGTRLTVV.

The sample holds many counts of this clonotype. The J gene is TRBJ2-3, the V gene TRBV6-2 or TRBV6-3, with TRBD2 matching over 11 bases. This CDR3 has 16 residues. Germline assignment: CDR1 MNHEY and CDR2 SVGEGT. The J segment lost 8 bases and the V segment lost 4 bases, leaving 11 bases of the junction unmatched. The CDR3 spells CASSSTSGSDLVTQYF. CDR3 in DNA: TGTGCCAGCAGTTCCACTAGCGGGAGCGACCTGGTTACGCAGTATTTT.

The genes are TRBV28 and TRBJ2-1; 7 bases line up with TRBD2. Germline V gene lookup returns CDR1 MDHEN and CDR2 SYDVKM. The J segment lost 7 bases and the V segment lost 2 bases, leaving 14 bases of the junction unmatched. The CDR3 extends over 17 amino acids. CDR3 sequence (DNA): TGTGCCAGCAGTTTAAGGTCTTGGGCTCGCGGGGGTAATGAGCAGTTCTTC. Translation gives CASSLRSWARGGNEQFF.

V gene TRBV5-6 combines with J gene TRBJ2-3; 8 bases agree with TRBD1. The trim removed 0 bases at V and 2 bases at J, leaving 5 bases unmatched. The V gene's germline CDR1 is SGHDT and CDR2 YYEEEE. CDR3 length: 16 residues. The CDR3 DNA is TGTGCCAGCAGCTTGGACAGGGGGGCAAACACAGATACGCAGTATTTT. Translating it yields CASSLDRGANTDTQYF.

Many counts were recorded for this clonotype. The CDR3 sequence: CASSLSGGLRAYSNQPQHF. For the CDR3, the DNA is TGTGCCAGCAGCTTAAGTGGGGGTCTCCGGGCCTATAGCAATCAGCCCCAGCATTTT. The chain is built from TRBV7-2 and TRBJ1-5; D is possibly TRBD1 (5 bases). V gave up 2 bases and J gave up 0 bases, with 20 bases separating them. Looked up from germline, CDR1 is SGHTA and CDR2 is FQGNSA. This CDR3 region has 19 residues.

This clonotype has more than one count but fewer than ten. The chain recombines TRBV12-3 or TRBV12-4 with TRBJ2-1; D remains unclear. Trimming cost V 7 bases and J 0 bases, with 10 bases left between them. The CDR3 is 14 residues long. The CDR3 sequence is CASTGVSSYNEQFF. DNA for the CDR3: TGTGCCAGCACCGGCGTGAGCTCCTACAATGAGCAGTTCTTC.

This clonotype was found a few times. The rearrangement uses TRBV20-1 and TRBJ2-5; tentatively, D is TRBD2 (5 bases). The germline V gene has CDR1 DFQATT and CDR2 SNEGSKA (reference sequence). Trimming pared 5 bases from V and 1 base from J, leaving 20 bases between. CDR3 length equals 16 residues. CDR3 coding DNA: TGCAGTGCTCTCCTTCCGGGGAGTGATCCCCAAGAGACCCAGTACTTC. Protein: CSALLPGSDPQETQYF.

This clonotype was counted between two and nine times. The chain recombines TRBV28 with TRBJ2-6; D may be TRBD1 (6 bases). Between the trimmed V and J ends, which lost 8 bases and 0 bases, there was a span of 14 bases. The CDR3 totals 16 residues. Germline assignment: CDR1 MDHEN and CDR2 SYDVKM. The CDR3 region has the DNA TGTGCCAGCGACTGGGGGCGGAACTCTGGGGCCAACGTCCTGACTTTC. Residues: CASDWGRNSGANVLTF.

A few counts support this clonotype. The gene calls are TRBV20-1 and TRBJ2-7, with TRBD1 matching 10 bases. Germline V gives CDR1 DFQATT, CDR2 SNEGSKA (reference sequence). The junction had 14 bases not matched to a gene; V was cut back by 6 bases and J by 3 bases. This CDR3 region has 16 residues. The CDR3 loop reads CSALGDRGFPDYEQYF. In DNA, the CDR3 is TGCAGTGCCCTGGGGGACAGGGGATTCCCTGACTACGAGCAGTACTTC.